This T cell receptor (beta chain) was found in a study of blood T cell repertoires in COVID-19. As for the study in general: The United States, Italy and Spain supplied acute and convalescent COVID-19 samples. T cells, B-cell-depleted T cells, or PBMCs provided the cDNA or gDNA that served as material.

Per the study methods: Reference gene primer amplification yielded estimated nucleated cell counts. Measured with immunoSEQ multiplex PCR; TCRdb has only the in-frame clones, and not every one. V, J and clone size are taken as reported in that table, and D and trimming were inferred from the DNA itself. Seen here are under 130,000 clones, roughly four fifths observed once, and the top ten hold 8% to 9.5%. The CDR3 contains 14 residues. V was clipped by 6 bases and J by 9 bases; unmatched bases: 9. Germline CDR1 reads ENHRY; CDR2 reads SYGVKD. The source is a woman aged 70 to 79 with acute or convalescent COVID-19. The sequenced sample was peripheral blood. This chain uses TRBV10-3 with TRBJ2-7; the match to TRBD1 covers 12 bases. The DNA of the CDR3 is TGTGCCATCAGCCCCGGGACAGGGGGCGGATGGCAGTACTTC. It is translated as CAISPGTGGGWQYF.